The 6 T cell receptor beta chains below were found in one sample sequenced in a study of blood T cell repertoires in COVID-19. Clones were read by immunoSEQ multiplex PCR, and TCRdb kept only the in-frame ones, dropping some. The table records tens of thousands of clones, 70% to 85% of them present only once. Sample: peripheral blood. These receptors were collected from a human donor in a cohort sampled during active COVID-19.

About this clone itself: At one of its ends the junction is not consistent with the germline gene, which may arise from a read error. The chain is built from TRBV28 and TRBJ1-1; possibly TRBD1 for D (6 bases). Germline CDR1 reads MDHEN; CDR2 reads SYDVKM. The CDR3 loop spans 12 amino acids. This CDR3 is CSSKTGKLEAFF. The DNA for the CDR3 is TGTTCCAGCAAAACAGGGAAACTGGAAGCTTTCTTT.

This clone was recorded only once. The gene calls are TRBV21-1 and TRBJ1-1; the table's D call, TRBD1, was not checked against the DNA. TRBV21-1 is a known pseudogene. The CDR3 has 17 residues. The CDR3 DNA is TGTGCCAGCAGCAAAGTGCACAGGGGGCGGAATTGGACTGAAGCTTTCTTT. Its translation: CASSKVHRGRNWTEAFF.

This rearrangement joins TRBV5-6 to TRBJ2-1, with 8 positions matching TRBD1. This CDR3 region has 13 residues. Germline CDR1 SGHDT, CDR2 YYEEEE. V lost 4 bases and J lost 13; bases outside the gene matches: 10. The CDR3 nucleotides are TGTGCCAGCAGCCCGGACAGGGCCCTAACCCAGTTCTTC. As protein: CASSPDRALTQFF.

J is TRBJ2-5 and V is TRBV14; 7 nucleotides agree with TRBD1. V was clipped by 3 bases and J by 5 bases; unmatched bases: 18. CDR1 and CDR2 from the germline V gene are SGHDN and FVKESK. This CDR3 is 18 amino acids long. CDR3 region: CASSHTRDSFLSLETQYF. The CDR3, as DNA: TGTGCCAGCAGCCACACCCGGGACAGCTTCCTCTCGCTGGAGACCCAGTACTTC. Using reference TRBV14 and TRBJ2-5 for the parts outside the CDR3, the full variable domain is EAGVTQFPSHSVIEKGQTVTLRCDPISGHDNLYWYRRVMGKEIKFLLHFVKESKQDESGMPNNRFLAERTGGTYSTLKVQPAELEDSGVYFCASSHTRDSFLSLETQYFGPGTRLLVL.

J is TRBJ1-5 and V is TRBV7-2; D gene ambiguous. CDR1 SGHTA and CDR2 FQGNSA come from the germline V gene. V was pared by 5 bases and J by 4 bases, with 6 bases between. The CDR3 has 12 residues. CDR3 in amino acids: CASSVSNQPQHF. The DNA of the CDR3 is TGTGCCAGCAGCGTTTCAAATCAGCCCCAGCATTTT.

This chain connects TRBV5-6 to TRBJ1-1, with 7 bases lining up with TRBD1. The CDR3 has 15 amino acids. Germline V gives CDR1 SGHDT, CDR2 YYEEEE. The V segment lost 3 bases and the J segment 2 bases; nucleotides outside the gene matches: 7. The DNA for the CDR3 is TGTGCCAGCAGCTCCACAGGGGCGTCCAACACTGAAGCTTTCTTT. Translating gives CASSSTGASNTEAFF.